The clone carrying this T cell receptor (beta chain) was detected a few times. As to time point: after dendritic cell vaccination, including at tumor progression/relapse. This sample stems from a study of glioma-infiltrating T cells after dendritic cell vaccination. Trimming cost V 7 bases and J 5 bases, with 11 bases left between them. The V gene's germline CDR1 is MNHNS and CDR2 SASEGT. The CDR3 is 13 residues long. Profiled with immunoSEQ multiplex PCR; TCRdb holds only in-frame clones, not every one. The sample lists 75,000 to 95,000 clones; 70% to 90% were seen once. Sequences were derived from blood, sampled after dendritic cell vaccination. This TCR came from a human donor with glioblastoma. The rearrangement uses TRBV6-1 and TRBJ1-4, with a tentative D call TRBD1 (6 bases). The DNA for the CDR3 is TGTGCCAGCATCGGGGGGCCGAATGAAAAACTGTTTTTT. Protein product: CASIGGPNEKLFF.